The 15 T cell receptor beta chains given below trace back to one sample, sequenced in a study of T cell clones after liver transplantation. TCRdb's copy holds only in-frame clones and misses some; the assay was immunoSEQ multiplex PCR. Of 77,000 or so clones listed, about 80% are singletons. The material was CD4+ T cells from blood, obtained 12 months after liver transplant. All receptors derive from a human patient who received a liver transplant. The T cells may partly be graft donor cells.

This clone was detected once. This chain links TRBV7-2 with TRBJ1-4; no firm D call. Germline V gene data show CDR1 as SGHTA and CDR2 as FQGNSA. The CDR3 is made up of 13 amino acids. V lost 0 bases and J lost 8, with 7 bases in between. CDR3 amino acids: CASSLAIREKLFF. Here the CDR3 DNA reads TGTGCCAGCAGCTTAGCGATCCGGGAAAAACTGTTTTTT.

This clone came up once. The chain has TRBV5-1 and TRBJ1-1, with a tentative D call TRBD1 (5 bases). The CDR3 runs 13 residues. Trimming shortened V by 4 bases and J by 3 bases, and 10 bases separated the two germline ends. Germline CDR1 is SGHRS and CDR2 is YFSETQ. DNA of the CDR3: TGCGCCAGCAGCCGTACAGGCGACACTGAAGCTTTCTTT. The encoded protein is CASSRTGDTEAFF.

The V call is TRBV9, the J call TRBJ2-7; D is possibly TRBD2 (6 bases). V was clipped by 0 bases and J by 6 bases, with 13 bases between them. This CDR3 has 14 residues. The germline V gene encodes CDR1 SGDLS and CDR2 YYNGEE. The CDR3 spells CASSVVGAGGEQYF. CDR3 nucleotides: TGTGCCAGCAGCGTAGTGGGTGCCGGGGGCGAGCAGTACTTC.

This chain uses TRBV5-1 with TRBJ1-1; no firm D call. Per the germline V gene, CDR1 is SGHRS and CDR2 is YFSETQ. This CDR3 region has 14 residues. The V gene lost 0 bases and the J gene lost 0 bases, with 6 bases spanning the gap. The CDR3 loop reads CASSLEQLNTEAFF. For the CDR3, the DNA is TGCGCCAGCAGCTTGGAACAGCTGAACACTGAAGCTTTCTTT.

This sequence joins TRBV28 and TRBJ2-5; possibly TRBD2 for D (6 bases). Germline CDR1 MDHEN, CDR2 SYDVKM. The V end was cut by 2 bases, the J end by 2 bases, with 9 bases between. This CDR3 region has 14 residues. DNA for the CDR3: TGTGCCAGCAGTTTAGCGGGATGGCAAGAGACCCAGTACTTC. This gives the protein CASSLAGWQETQYF.

The chain is built from TRBV4-1 and TRBJ2-1; a possible D gene is TRBD2 (6 bases). The CDR3 has 15 residues. Between the trimmed V and J ends, which lost 0 bases and 6 bases, there was a span of 12 bases. Germline-derived CDR1 and CDR2 are MGHRA and YSYEKL. This CDR3 is CASSQEGGEPNEQFF. The CDR3 DNA reads TGCGCCAGCAGCCAAGAGGGCGGGGAGCCCAATGAGCAGTTCTTC.

The chain recombines TRBV19 with TRBJ1-1; 8 positions match TRBD1. The CDR3 runs 15 residues. Unmatched junction bases numbered 18, after V lost 7 bases and J lost 11 bases. In germline, CDR1 is LNHDA, CDR2 SQIVND (reference sequence). For the CDR3, the DNA is TGTGCCAGTACCGTCTCGGGCAGGGGGCATTTTGGGGCTTTCTTT. Residues: CASTVSGRGHFGAFF.

The CDR3 here is CASSPGASKAKNIQYF. In DNA, the CDR3 is TGTGCCAGCAGCCCCGGTGCCAGTAAAGCCAAAAACATTCAGTACTTC. The chain joins TRBV7-8 to TRBJ2-4; D remains unclear. CDR1 SGHVS and CDR2 FQNEAQ come from the germline V gene. Trimming took 5 bases from V and 0 from J, leaving 14 bases between them. CDR3 length equals 16 residues. Looking up the rest from reference TRBV7-8 and TRBJ2-4 gives the full variable domain: GAGVSQSPRYKVAKRGQDVALRCDPISGHVSLFWYQQALGQGPEFLTYFQNEAQLDKSGLPSDRFFAERPEGSVSTLKIQRTQQEDSAVYLCASSPGASKAKNIQYFGAGTRLSVL.

The chain carries TRBV4-2 and TRBJ1-1; D call uncertain. Trimming stripped 0 bases from V and 5 bases from J, with 7 bases between. The CDR3 totals 13 residues. The germline V gene encodes CDR1 LGHNA and CDR2 YNFKEQ. CDR3 nucleotides: TGTGCCAGCAGCCAAGATCACGGGACTGAAGCTTTCTTT. Translated, it gives CASSQDHGTEAFF.

J is TRBJ2-7 and V is TRBV4-3; D is unclear. The CDR3 is made up of 14 amino acids. With 4 bases removed from V and 1 base from J, the gap between germline ends came to 11 bases. The V gene's germline CDR1 is LGHNA and CDR2 YSLEER. In DNA, the CDR3 is TGCGCCAGCAGCCGACGCGTAAATTCCTACGAGCAGTACTTC. Translation: CASSRRVNSYEQYF.

V and J are TRBV7-9 and TRBJ1-3; no clear D gene. There are 16 residues in the CDR3. Germline CDR1 and CDR2: SEHNR and FQNEAQ (reference sequence). Deletions cut 0 bases from V and 7 bases from J, with 16 bases between. In DNA form, the CDR3 reads TGTGCCAGCAGCTTAGCAGCTACCACCCGTCGGAACACCATATATTTT. It yields the protein CASSLAATTRRNTIYF.

The genes are TRBV28 and TRBJ1-1, with a tentative D call TRBD1 (6 bases). The CDR3 is 19 amino acids. Trimming removed 6 bases from V and 1 base from J, with 27 bases in between. Germline V CDR1 and CDR2: MDHEN, SYDVKM. DNA for the CDR3: TGTGCCAGCAGCCTCATCTCCCGCGGGGGCAGGTCCTCGAACACTGAAGCTTTCTTT. Amino acids: CASSLISRGGRSSNTEAFF.

The genes are TRBV23-1 and TRBJ2-7; possible D gene TRBD2, 11 bases. TRBV23-1 is an ORF, and what it does is uncertain. The V and J ends lost 2 bases and 6 bases respectively, with 32 bases between them. CDR3 length: 20 residues. The DNA for the CDR3 is TGCGCCAGCAGTCAAACCCGGGACAGGGGCAAACTAGCGGGAGTGCGCGAGCAGTACTTC. Translation gives CASSQTRDRGKLAGVREQYF.

V usage is TRBV29-1 and J usage is TRBJ2-7; D possibly matches TRBD1 or TRBD2 (5 bases each). Germline V gene sequence: CDR1 SQVTM, CDR2 ANQGSEA. The V end lost 7 bases, the J end lost 1 base, and 20 bases lay between the germline ends. The CDR3 contains 15 residues. CDR3 nucleotides: TGCAGCGCCTACTCCCCCGGGGCGGATTCCTACGAGCAGTACTTC. This translates into CSAYSPGADSYEQYF.

The V and J genes are TRBV28 and TRBJ1-5, with unresolved D. V lost 6 bases to trimming and J lost 0 bases, with 18 bases between them. Germline CDR1 and CDR2: MDHEN and SYDVKM. The CDR3 spans 17 residues. The CDR3 sequence is CASRFSPGAFSNQPQHF. Here the CDR3 DNA reads TGTGCCAGCAGGTTCTCCCCCGGAGCCTTTAGCAATCAGCCCCAGCATTTT.